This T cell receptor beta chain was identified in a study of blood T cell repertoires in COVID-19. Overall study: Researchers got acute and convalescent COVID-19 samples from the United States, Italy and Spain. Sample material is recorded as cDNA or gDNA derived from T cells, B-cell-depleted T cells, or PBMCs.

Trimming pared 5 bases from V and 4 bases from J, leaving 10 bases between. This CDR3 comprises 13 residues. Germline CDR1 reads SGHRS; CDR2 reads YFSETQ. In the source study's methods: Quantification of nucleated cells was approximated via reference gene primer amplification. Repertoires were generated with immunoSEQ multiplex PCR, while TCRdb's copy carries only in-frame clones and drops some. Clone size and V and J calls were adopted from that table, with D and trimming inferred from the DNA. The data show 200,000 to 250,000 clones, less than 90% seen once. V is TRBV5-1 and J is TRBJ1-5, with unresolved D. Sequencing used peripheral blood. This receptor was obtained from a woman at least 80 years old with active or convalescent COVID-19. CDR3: CASSYSGNQPQHF. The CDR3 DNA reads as TGCGCCAGCAGTTATTCAGGTAATCAGCCCCAGCATTTT.